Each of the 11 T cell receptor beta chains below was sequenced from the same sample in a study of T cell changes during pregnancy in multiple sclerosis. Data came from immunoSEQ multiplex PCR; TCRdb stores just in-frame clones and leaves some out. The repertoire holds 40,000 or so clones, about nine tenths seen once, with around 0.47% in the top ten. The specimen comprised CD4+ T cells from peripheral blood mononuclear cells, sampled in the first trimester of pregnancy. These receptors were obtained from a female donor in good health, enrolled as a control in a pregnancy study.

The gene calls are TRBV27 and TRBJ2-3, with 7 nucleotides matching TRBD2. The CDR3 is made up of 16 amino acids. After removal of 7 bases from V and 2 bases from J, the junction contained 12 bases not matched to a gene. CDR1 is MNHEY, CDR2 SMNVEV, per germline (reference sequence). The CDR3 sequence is CASNSLGAGNTDTQYF. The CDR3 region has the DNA TGTGCCAGCAATTCCCTCGGAGCGGGGAACACAGATACGCAGTATTTT.

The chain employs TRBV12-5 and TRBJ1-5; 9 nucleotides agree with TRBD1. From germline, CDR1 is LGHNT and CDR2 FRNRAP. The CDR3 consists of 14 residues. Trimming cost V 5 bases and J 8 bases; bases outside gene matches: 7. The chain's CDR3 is CASGPGQGTEPQHF. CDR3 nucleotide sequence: TGTGCTAGTGGTCCGGGACAGGGTACGGAGCCCCAGCATTTT.

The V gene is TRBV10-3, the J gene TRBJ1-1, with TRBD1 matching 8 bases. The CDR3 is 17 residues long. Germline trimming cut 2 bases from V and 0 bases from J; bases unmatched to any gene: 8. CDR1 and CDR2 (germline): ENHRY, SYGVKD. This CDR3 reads CAISEAGTGLLNTEAFF. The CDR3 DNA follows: TGTGCCATCAGTGAGGCGGGGACAGGATTGTTGAACACTGAAGCTTTCTTT.

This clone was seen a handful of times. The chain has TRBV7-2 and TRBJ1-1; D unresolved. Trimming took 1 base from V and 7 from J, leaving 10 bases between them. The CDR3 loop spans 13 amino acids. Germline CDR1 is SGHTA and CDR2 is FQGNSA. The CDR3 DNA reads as TGTGCCAGCAGCTTAGGGACTGACCTTGAAGCTTTCTTT. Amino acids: CASSLGTDLEAFF.

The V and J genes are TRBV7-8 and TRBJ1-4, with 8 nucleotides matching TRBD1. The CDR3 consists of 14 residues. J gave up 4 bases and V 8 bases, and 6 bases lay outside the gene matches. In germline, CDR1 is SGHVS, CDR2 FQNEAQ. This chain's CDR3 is CASGNRGYNEKLFF. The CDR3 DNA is TGTGCCAGCGGAAACAGGGGGTATAATGAAAAACTGTTTTTT.

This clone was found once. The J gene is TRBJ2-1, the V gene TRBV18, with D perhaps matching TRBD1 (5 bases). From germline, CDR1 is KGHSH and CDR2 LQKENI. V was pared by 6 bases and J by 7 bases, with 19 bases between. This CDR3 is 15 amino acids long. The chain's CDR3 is CASSPTQGGSNEQFF. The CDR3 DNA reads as TGTGCCAGCTCGCCGACGCAGGGTGGTAGTAATGAGCAGTTCTTC.

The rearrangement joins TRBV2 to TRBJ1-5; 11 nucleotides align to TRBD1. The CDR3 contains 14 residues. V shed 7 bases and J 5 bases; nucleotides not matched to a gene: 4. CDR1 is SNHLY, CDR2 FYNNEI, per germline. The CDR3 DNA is TGTGCCAGCAACCGGGACAGGGGGTATCAGCCCCAGCATTTT. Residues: CASNRDRGYQPQHF.

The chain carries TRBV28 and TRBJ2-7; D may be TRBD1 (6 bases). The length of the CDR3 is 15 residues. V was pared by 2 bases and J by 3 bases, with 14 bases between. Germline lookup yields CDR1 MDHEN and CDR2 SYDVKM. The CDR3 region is CASSLISGHRYEQYF. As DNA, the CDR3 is TGTGCCAGCAGTTTAATCTCGGGACACCGCTACGAGCAGTACTTC.

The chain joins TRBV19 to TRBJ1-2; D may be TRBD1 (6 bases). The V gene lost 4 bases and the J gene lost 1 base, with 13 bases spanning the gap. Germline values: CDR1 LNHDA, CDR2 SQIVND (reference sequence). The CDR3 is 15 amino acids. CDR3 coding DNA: TGTGCCAGTAGTAGGTTGGACAGTTATAACTATGGCTACACCTTC. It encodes CASSRLDSYNYGYTF. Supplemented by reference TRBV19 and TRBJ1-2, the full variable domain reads DGGITQSPKYLFRKEGQNVTLSCEQNLNHDAMYWYRQDPGQGLRLIYYSQIVNDFQKGDIAEGYSVSREKKESFPLTVTSAQKNPTAFYLCASSRLDSYNYGYTFGSGTRLTVV.

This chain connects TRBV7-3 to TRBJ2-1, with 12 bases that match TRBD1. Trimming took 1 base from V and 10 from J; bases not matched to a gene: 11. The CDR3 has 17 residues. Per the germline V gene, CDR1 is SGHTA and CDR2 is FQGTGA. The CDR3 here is CASSLMSTGTGGREQFF. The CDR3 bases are TGTGCCAGCAGCTTAATGAGTACCGGGACAGGGGGCCGGGAGCAGTTCTTC.

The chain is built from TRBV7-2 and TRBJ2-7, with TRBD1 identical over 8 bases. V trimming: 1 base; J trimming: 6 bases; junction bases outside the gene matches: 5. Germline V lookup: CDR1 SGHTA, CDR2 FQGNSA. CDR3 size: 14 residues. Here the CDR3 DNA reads TGTGCCAGCAGCTTAGTTCAGACAGGGGTCGAGCAGTACTTC. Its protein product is CASSLVQTGVEQYF.